Here is one TCR beta chain with its context. The antigen is undetermined. This entry is derived from a study of blood T cells in healthy people across ages. Whole-study findings and limits: Aged donors had fewer naive CD4+ cells and lower diversity than long-lived donors.

This CDR3 region has 17 residues. The V gene's germline CDR1 is SGHRS and CDR2 YFSETQ. V dropped 4 bases and J dropped 0; count of bases not matched to a gene: 4. Alongside a J-beta primer mix, a sample-barcoded 5' primer served in a second PCR lasting about 7 to 12 cycles. Via MiXCR, TCRdb re-called the 5' RACE reads, giving one row per CDR3 protein. The sample consists of approximately 1.5 million distinct CDR3 sequences, almost 35% of them appearing once. The clonotype was recovered from a woman in her 30s in good health. The V gene is TRBV5-1, the J gene TRBJ2-1; 13 nucleotides line up with TRBD2. Sequencing used blood. The CDR3 DNA sequence: TGCGCCAGCAGCGGGTGGACTAGCGGGAGCTCCTACAATGAGCAGTTCTTC. The encoded protein is CASSGWTSGSSYNEQFF.